The 5 T cell receptor beta chains reported below all come from one sample, sequenced in a study of CXCR3-negative and CXCR3-positive naive CD8 T cells. TRB cDNA was prepared as libraries by UMI-labeled 5' RACE. TCRdb re-called the 5' RACE reads and shows each CDR3 protein once, DNA omitted. The sample has approximately 39,000 distinct CDR3 sequences. Sequencing used memory CD8+ T cells from blood. Receptors originate from a human donor in good health. Some clones in this sample may be carry-over from other donors' samples.

V is TRBV5-4 and J is TRBJ2-2; TCRdb indicates TRBD1, and absent DNA this call remains unverified. Germline lookup yields CDR1 SGHNT and CDR2 YYREEE (reference sequence). The CDR3 is made up of 16 amino acids. CDR3 region: CASSFERGVYTGELFF.

This chain joins TRBV5-1 and TRBJ2-7; the D gene TCRdb calls, TRBD1, cannot be checked with no DNA. The length of the CDR3 is 11 residues. Germline loops: CDR1 SGHRS, CDR2 YFSETQ. The CDR3 sequence is CASNRGDEQYF.

The J gene is TRBJ2-3, the V gene TRBV29-1. CDR3 length: 13 residues. From germline, CDR1 is SQVTM and CDR2 ANQGSEA. The CDR3 region is CSLDEVGTDTQYF.

The J gene is TRBJ2-6, the V gene TRBV7-9; TCRdb designates TRBD2, a call that cannot be tested without DNA. The germline CDR1 and CDR2 sequences are SEHNR and FQNEAQ (reference sequence). There are 17 residues in the CDR3. CDR3 sequence: CASSSLAGVAGANVLTF. The variable domain in full, completed from reference TRBV7-9 and TRBJ2-6, reads DTGVSQNPRHKITKRGQNVTFRCDPISEHNRLYWYRQTLGQGPEFLTYFQNEAQLEKSRLLSDRFSAERPKGSFSTLEIQRTEQGDSAMYLCASSSLAGVAGANVLTFGAGSRLTVL.

The J gene is TRBJ2-7, the V gene TRBV27; TCRdb calls TRBD1, which cannot be checked without DNA. CDR3 size: 14 residues. Germline V gives CDR1 MNHEY, CDR2 SMNVEV (reference sequence). The CDR3 is CASSFGTGLNEQYF.